The 9 T cell receptor beta chains reported below all come from one sample, sequenced in a study of blood T cell repertoires in COVID-19. Profiling relied on immunoSEQ multiplex PCR, and the TCRdb table lists in-frame clones only, not all of them. This table holds roughly 400,000 clones, about 90% found once. Sequencing was done on a sample of PBMCs or T cells enriched from blood (not recorded which). The source of these receptors is a man aged 18 to 30 who had recovered from COVID-19.

Only one count was recorded for this clone. The genes are TRBV3-1 (or the pseudogene TRBV3-2) and TRBJ1-2, with 9 bases that match TRBD1. The ends lost 6 bases at V and 0 bases at J; junction bases unmatched: 2. The CDR3 contains 14 residues. Looked up from germline, CDR1 is LGHDT and CDR2 is YNNKEL (reference sequence). The CDR3: CASSTGGANYGYTF. DNA for the CDR3: TGTGCCAGCAGTACAGGGGGCGCTAACTATGGCTACACCTTC.

This chain links TRBV5-5 with TRBJ2-5; D possibly corresponds to TRBD1 (5 bases). Between the trimmed V and J ends, which lost 0 bases and 3 bases, there was a span of 12 bases. The CDR3 is made up of 15 amino acids. Per germline, CDR1 SGHKS and CDR2 YYEKEE (reference sequence). For the CDR3, the DNA is TGTGCCAGCAGCTTGGTATTGGGGCGGAAAGAGACCCAGTACTTC. Translation gives CASSLVLGRKETQYF. Together with reference TRBV5-5 and TRBJ2-5, the CDR3 gives the full variable domain: DAGVTQSPTHLIKTRGQQVTLRCSPISGHKSVSWYQQVLGQGPQFIFQYYEKEERGRGNFPDRFSARQFPNYSSELNVNALLLGDSALYLCASSLVLGRKETQYFGPGTRLLVL.

CDR3 loop: CASSPRQGDSYGYTF. The CDR3 region has the DNA TGTGCCAGCTCCCCTCGACAGGGGGACAGCTATGGCTACACCTTC. The V call is TRBV18, the J call TRBJ1-2, with 9 nucleotides matching TRBD1. J lost 4 bases, V lost 6 bases, and 9 bases had no gene match. CDR1 KGHSH and CDR2 LQKENI come from the germline V gene. The CDR3 is 15 amino acids.

The chain uses TRBV7-6 and TRBJ1-4, with TRBD1 as a possible D gene (5 bases). Germline lookup yields CDR1 SGHVS and CDR2 FNYEAQ. CDR3 length: 16 residues. Trimming shortened V by 1 base and J by 5 bases, and 14 bases separated the two germline ends. CDR3 sequence (DNA): TGTGCCAGCAGCTTAGTAGGCAGGGTTCAGAATGAAAAACTGTTTTTT. Its translation is CASSLVGRVQNEKLFF.

The CDR3 reads CASSIITGLRIYEQYF. CDR3 in DNA: TGTGCCAGTAGTATCATAACCGGCCTGAGGATATACGAGCAGTACTTC. The V and J genes are TRBV19 and TRBJ2-7; unclear D gene. The CDR3 extends over 16 amino acids. Trimming left V 3 bases short and J 4 bases short, with 19 bases between. The V gene's germline CDR1 is LNHDA and CDR2 SQIVND (reference sequence).

The chain carries TRBV9 and TRBJ1-4, with D unresolved. The CDR3 runs 16 residues. V dropped 0 bases and J dropped 1 base, with 10 bases sitting between them. Germline assignment: CDR1 SGDLS and CDR2 YYNGEE. The DNA for the CDR3 is TGTGCCAGCAGCGTAGGTGAGGGCCTAACTAATGAAAAACTGTTTTTT. Translated: CASSVGEGLTNEKLFF.

This rearrangement joins TRBV5-4 to TRBJ1-6; D unclear. The CDR3 is made up of 14 amino acids. Germline loops: CDR1 SGHNT, CDR2 YYREEE (reference sequence). Deletions cut 3 bases from V and 8 bases from J, with 12 bases between. CDR3 loop: CASSYLERDSPLHF. CDR3 in DNA: TGTGCCAGCAGCTACCTTGAACGGGATTCACCCCTCCACTTT.

This chain joins TRBV9 and TRBJ1-6, with D unresolved. V was trimmed by 5 bases and J by 10 bases, leaving 13 bases between them. This CDR3 has 13 residues. The germline V gene has CDR1 SGDLS and CDR2 YYNGEE. This CDR3 reads CASRVSEGSPLHF. The CDR3 DNA is TGTGCCAGCAGGGTGAGCGAAGGATCACCCCTCCACTTT.

This chain links TRBV2 with TRBJ2-1; 7 bases line up with TRBD2. The CDR3 totals 15 residues. J was trimmed by 1 base and V by 6 bases; bases with no gene match: 6. CDR1 and CDR2 (germline): SNHLY, FYNNEI. CDR3: CASRAAGDSYNEQFF. The CDR3 nucleotides are TGTGCCAGCAGAGCGGCGGGAGATTCCTACAATGAGCAGTTCTTC.